This TCR beta chain was recovered during a study of blood T cell repertoires in COVID-19. Turning to the study itself: The study drew acute and convalescent COVID-19 samples from the United States, Italy and Spain.

The study drew participants aged about 18 to 89 years from fewer than 30 US areas. Original data processing: Scientists estimated how many nucleated cells there were by amplifying reference gene primers. The assay was immunoSEQ multiplex PCR, and TCRdb's table has in-frame clones only and misses some. The V and J calls and clone size were taken over from that table, and D and trimming were inferred from the DNA. The profile shows about 270,000 clones, under 95% of them singletons. The receptor comes from a woman in her thirties or forties with acute COVID-19. Sequencing input: PBMCs or T cells enriched from blood (not recorded which).

The CDR3 spells CASSSRSLNRAMNTEAFF. DNA for the CDR3: TGTGCCAGCAGCTCCAGGTCCCTGAACAGGGCTATGAACACTGAAGCTTTCTTT. The chain has TRBV5-6 and TRBJ1-1; a possible D gene is TRBD1 (6 bases). The CDR3 runs to 18 residues. Trimming took 3 bases from V and 0 from J, leaving 21 bases between them. Germline V gives CDR1 SGHDT, CDR2 YYEEEE.